This T cell receptor (beta chain) originates from a study of T cell changes during pregnancy in multiple sclerosis. Assay: immunoSEQ multiplex PCR; the TCRdb copy retains only in-frame clones and omits some. Here the sample spans 70,000 to 95,000 clones, under 95% being singletons. V was pared by 0 bases and J by 4 bases, with 20 bases of the junction left unmatched. The CDR3 is 21 residues long. Germline values: CDR1 LGHNA, CDR2 YNFKEQ. V is TRBV4-2 and J is TRBJ2-2; 7 bases line up with TRBD2. This clonotype was sampled from a female donor in good health, enrolled as a control in a pregnancy study. This specimen was peripheral blood, taken after pregnancy. The CDR3 loop is CASSQDSMPRPSGKGTGELFF. In DNA form, the CDR3 reads TGTGCCAGCAGCCAAGATTCCATGCCGCGGCCCAGCGGGAAGGGCACCGGGGAGCTGTTTTTT.